This TCR beta chain was observed in a study of T cells in Graves' hyperthyroidism and ophthalmopathy. TCR beta CDR3 region amplification was performed from RNA transcripts. A set of HTBI primers served as the primers for a first-round RT-PCR of the TCR CDR3. TCRdb redid the calling of the multiplex PCR reads with MiXCR, one entry per CDR3 protein. The sample shows approximately 690,000 distinct CDR3 sequences, about a fifth of them seen only once. The V and J ends lost 6 bases and 5 bases respectively, with 13 bases between them. The CDR3 spans 13 residues. The germline gives CDR1 SNHLY, CDR2 FYNNEI. This chain connects TRBV2 to TRBJ2-5; no clear D gene. The clonotype originates from a man aged 25-40 years with Graves' ophthalmopathy. The sample was blood. CDR3 region: CASSSSPQETQYF. The CDR3 nucleotides are TGTGCCAGCAGCTCTAGTCCCCAGGAGACCCAGTACTTC.